These 26 T cell receptor beta chains were sequenced from one sample in a study of blood T cell repertoires in COVID-19. Data came from immunoSEQ multiplex PCR; TCRdb stores just in-frame clones and leaves some out. Of under 200,000 clones listed, approximately 85% were seen once; the top ten hold around 5.2%. Sequencing was carried out using peripheral blood. The receptors come from a woman aged 80 or older with acute or convalescent COVID-19.

This chain links TRBV2 with TRBJ1-4; 9 nucleotides agree with TRBD1. Per the germline V gene, CDR1 is SNHLY and CDR2 is FYNNEI. J was trimmed by 5 bases and V by 6 bases; bases with no gene match: 7. This CDR3 contains 15 residues. The CDR3 bases are TGTGCCAGCAGGCCTGACAGGGGGAGGAATGAAAAACTGTTTTTT. Encoded protein: CASRPDRGRNEKLFF.

This chain connects TRBV30 to TRBJ2-7; D not resolved. This CDR3 region has 11 residues. Germline V lookup: CDR1 GTSNPN, CDR2 SVGIG (reference sequence). Trimming took off 2 bases at V and 2 bases at J, with 4 bases between the two ends. The DNA for the CDR3 is TGTGCCTGGAGTAACACCTACGAGCAGTACTTC. It encodes CAWSNTYEQYF.

The chain uses TRBV27 and TRBJ2-2, with D perhaps matching TRBD1 (6 bases). Germline CDR1 is MNHEY and CDR2 is SMNVEV (reference sequence). CDR3 length equals 13 residues. The ends were cut back, 5 bases at V and 6 bases at J, with 10 bases in the middle. The CDR3 DNA is TGTGCCAGCAGTATTCAGGGGTCCGGGGAGCTGTTTTTT. Residues: CASSIQGSGELFF.

CDR3 nucleotide sequence: TGTGCCAGCTCATCGGCCGCGTCAACGGGGAATGAGCAGTTCTTC. Protein product: CASSSAASTGNEQFF. The V and J genes are TRBV18 and TRBJ2-1; a weak D match, TRBD2 (5 bases). The CDR3 has 15 amino acids. Trimming took off 5 bases at V and 7 bases at J, with 18 bases between the two ends. CDR1 is KGHSH and CDR2 is LQKENI in the germline V gene.

The rearrangement links TRBV4-3 to TRBJ2-1; 7 bases match TRBD1. The germline V gene encodes CDR1 LGHNA and CDR2 YSLEER. The CDR3 is 15 amino acids. The V segment lost 4 bases and the J segment 6 bases; nucleotides outside the gene matches: 9. CDR3 DNA: TGCGCCAGCAGCCCCCAGGGCAGGGGGTCCAATGAGCAGTTCTTC. It codes for CASSPQGRGSNEQFF.

As DNA, the CDR3 is TGCGCCAGCAGCTTGAGGCCCGGGGAGCAAGAGACCCAGTACTTC. Protein: CASSLRPGEQETQYF. The chain links TRBV5-1 to TRBJ2-5, with D perhaps TRBD2 (5 bases). Germline CDR1 is SGHRS and CDR2 is YFSETQ. V gave up 1 base and J gave up 2 bases, with 12 bases separating them. The CDR3 runs 15 residues.

J is TRBJ1-5 and V is TRBV27; no reliable D call. Germline V CDR1 and CDR2: MNHEY, SMNVEV (reference sequence). This CDR3 is 17 amino acids long. Deletions cut 10 bases from V and 6 bases from J, with 28 bases between. The CDR3 DNA follows: TGTGCCACCGCAGCCAGACGTGGAGGGAGCTTTAGTCAGCCCCAGCATTTT. Translated, it gives CATAARRGGSFSQPQHF.

The chain uses TRBV5-5 and TRBJ2-7; tentative D call: TRBD2 (6 bases). This CDR3 is built from 18 residues. Trimming left V 2 bases short and J 0 bases short, with 21 bases between. Per the germline V gene, CDR1 is SGHKS and CDR2 is YYEKEE (reference sequence). The CDR3 sequence: CASSLEGPAGWSSYEQYF. The CDR3 DNA follows: TGTGCCAGCAGCTTAGAAGGTCCGGCGGGATGGAGCTCCTACGAGCAGTACTTC.

The chain uses TRBV5-8 and TRBJ2-7; maybe TRBD1 (6 bases). The CDR3 covers 15 residues. Trimming removed 1 base at V and 4 bases at J, with 15 bases between. Per germline, CDR1 SGHTS and CDR2 YDEGEE. The CDR3 bases are TGTGCCAGCAGCTTGCTTACAGGGTCGAAATACGAGCAGTACTTC. Encoded protein: CASSLLTGSKYEQYF. The entire variable domain, with the rest obtained from reference TRBV5-8 and TRBJ2-7, is as follows: EAGVTQSPTHLIKTRGQQATLRCSPISGHTSVYWYQQALGLGLQFLLWYDEGEERNRGNFPPRFSGRQFPNYSSELNVNALELEDSALYLCASSLLTGSKYEQYFGPGTRLTVT.

The chain has TRBV6-5 and TRBJ2-7, with D perhaps matching TRBD2 (5 bases). The CDR3 runs to 13 residues. V shed 7 bases and J shed 3 bases, with 13 bases lying between them. Germline-derived CDR1 and CDR2 are MNHEY and SVGAGI. In DNA, the CDR3 is TGTGCCAGCATCAACAGCGGTTACTACGAGCAGTACTTC. Protein product: CASINSGYYEQYF.

This clone has only a few counts. The rearrangement joins TRBV29-1 to TRBJ2-3; 12 bases align to TRBD2. Germline CDR1 and CDR2: SQVTM and ANQGSEA. The V gene end was trimmed by 5 bases and the J gene end by 0 bases; junction bases not matched to a gene: 9. This CDR3 comprises 17 residues. CDR3 DNA: TGCAGCGTTCGGGGGACTAGCGGGTCCTTAAGCACAGATACGCAGTATTTT. It translates to CSVRGTSGSLSTDTQYF.

The rearrangement joins TRBV21-1 to TRBJ1-2; no check of the table's D call, TRBD1, against the DNA was made. TRBV21-1 is given as a pseudogene. The CDR3 has 16 amino acids. In DNA, the CDR3 is TGTGCCAGCAGCGGGAGGACAGGAAACAGGAACTATGGCTACACCTTC. It encodes CASSGRTGNRNYGYTF.

This clone was seen a few times. The chain employs TRBV27 and TRBJ1-5; D perhaps matches TRBD1 (5 bases). The CDR3 sequence is 15 residues long. Trimming shortened V by 1 base and J by 7 bases, and 14 bases separated the two germline ends. CDR1 MNHEY and CDR2 SMNVEV come from the germline V gene (reference sequence). The CDR3 coding sequence is TGTGCCAGCAGTTTATTATCGGAGGGGTCGCAGCCCCAGCATTTT. It translates to CASSLLSEGSQPQHF.

The rearrangement joins TRBV10-3 to TRBJ1-1, with a tentative D call TRBD1 (5 bases). V shed 6 bases and J shed 0 bases, with 11 bases lying between them. The CDR3 has 14 amino acids. Germline CDR1 reads ENHRY; CDR2 reads SYGVKD. In nucleotides, the CDR3 is TGTGCCATCAGGGAGGACATTATGAACACTGAAGCTTTCTTT. This sequence encodes CAIREDIMNTEAFF.

The chain is built from TRBV6-5 and TRBJ2-7, with 10 nucleotides matching TRBD1. This CDR3 is 14 amino acids long. Germline V gene lookup returns CDR1 MNHEY and CDR2 SVGAGI. After removal of 6 bases from V and 4 bases from J, the junction contained 6 bases not matched to a gene. In DNA, the CDR3 is TGTGCCAGCAGAACGGACAGGGGGTCATACGAGCAGTACTTC. Its protein is CASRTDRGSYEQYF.

This sequence joins TRBV4-1 and TRBJ2-6, with 10 bases aligning to TRBD1. Losses at the gene ends were 4 bases for V and 4 bases for J; bases not matched to a gene: 4. The CDR3 length is 16 residues. CDR1 and CDR2 from the germline V gene are MGHRA and YSYEKL. CDR3 DNA sequence: TGCGCCAGCAGCCGGACAGGGGGTCCAGGGGCCAACGTCCTGACTTTC. This gives the protein CASSRTGGPGANVLTF.

The chain has TRBV13 and TRBJ2-5, with 7 bases aligning to TRBD1. Germline V gene sequence: CDR1 PRHDT, CDR2 FYEKMQ (reference sequence). V trimming: 3 bases; J trimming: 5 bases; junction bases outside the gene matches: 15. The CDR3 totals 17 residues. CDR3 coding DNA: TGTGCCAGCAGCTTTTATGGGGCCAAGGGGGCAGGGGAGACCCAGTACTTC. Residues: CASSFYGAKGAGETQYF. Full variable domain (rest looked up from reference TRBV13 and TRBJ2-5): AAGVIQSPRHLIKEKRETATLKCYPIPRHDTVYWYQQGPGQDPQFLISFYEKMQSDKGSIPDRFSAQQFSDYHSELNMSSLELGDSALYFCASSFYGAKGAGETQYFGPGTRLLVL.

The V gene is TRBV25-1, the J gene TRBJ1-1, with a possible D match to TRBD1 (6 bases). The CDR3 consists of 13 residues. V lost 4 bases and J lost 2, with 8 bases in between. Looked up from germline, CDR1 is MGHDK and CDR2 is SYGVNS. The DNA of the CDR3 is TGTGCCAGCAGTGGCAGGGGTAACACTGAAGCTTTCTTT. Translating it yields CASSGRGNTEAFF.

This clone was observed a single time. V is TRBV6-5 and J is TRBJ2-1; D not certain. Germline loops: CDR1 MNHEY, CDR2 SVGAGI. This CDR3 is 13 amino acids long. Trimming cost V 0 bases and J 5 bases, with 5 bases left between them. The CDR3 here is CASSYSSNNEQFF. CDR3 in DNA: TGTGCCAGCAGTTACTCGTCCAACAATGAGCAGTTCTTC.

The rearrangement uses TRBV5-4 and TRBJ2-6; D call uncertain. Germline V lookup: CDR1 SGHNT, CDR2 YYREEE (reference sequence). V lost 4 bases and J 0 bases, leaving 8 bases between the germline ends. The CDR3 totals 15 residues. This CDR3 reads CASSRQSSGANVLTF. Written as DNA, the CDR3 is TGTGCCAGCAGCCGACAAAGCTCTGGGGCCAACGTCCTGACTTTC.

The CDR3 DNA reads as TGCAGCGCTCACAGGGGGAACACTGAAGCTTTCTTT. It is translated as CSAHRGNTEAFF. The chain combines TRBV29-1 with TRBJ1-1; 7 bases are a match to TRBD1. The CDR3 is made up of 12 amino acids. The ends lost 7 bases at V and 1 base at J; junction bases unmatched: 3. Germline lookup yields CDR1 SQVTM and CDR2 ANQGSEA.

This clone was picked up one time. J is TRBJ2-3 and V is TRBV5-4, with 10 bases that match TRBD2. This CDR3 spans 16 amino acids. The V segment lost 3 bases and the J segment 6 bases; nucleotides outside the gene matches: 10. The germline CDR1 and CDR2 sequences are SGHNT and YYREEE (reference sequence). The chain's CDR3 is CASSWASGSERDTQYF. For the CDR3, the DNA is TGTGCCAGCAGCTGGGCTAGCGGGAGTGAGAGGGATACGCAGTATTTT.

This clone was counted a single time. The chain carries TRBV30 and TRBJ1-4; TRBD1 matches 11 bases. Germline-derived CDR1 and CDR2 are GTSNPN and SVGIG (reference sequence). The CDR3 runs to 16 residues. V lost 3 bases and J lost 4; bases outside the gene matches: 7. Here the CDR3 reads CAWRDRGRGSNEKLFF. CDR3 nucleotide sequence: TGTGCCTGGAGGGACAGGGGGCGGGGGAGTAATGAAAAACTGTTTTTT.

This chain joins TRBV15 and TRBJ2-5; a possible D gene is TRBD1 (5 bases). Per the germline V gene, CDR1 is LNHNV and CDR2 is YYDKDF (reference sequence). Trimming pared 2 bases from V and 3 bases from J, leaving 13 bases between. This CDR3 region has 15 residues. CDR3 residues: CATSRNRQNKETQYF. Here the CDR3 DNA reads TGTGCCACCAGCAGAAATAGACAGAACAAAGAGACCCAGTACTTC.

The rearrangement links TRBV6-5 to TRBJ2-5, with 8 positions matching TRBD1. The J segment lost 1 base and the V segment lost 7 bases, leaving 8 bases of the junction unmatched. This CDR3 region has 15 residues. Germline-derived CDR1 and CDR2 are MNHEY and SVGAGI. CDR3 protein: CASTPGQAIQETQYF. The CDR3 region has the DNA TGTGCCAGCACCCCGGGACAGGCAATCCAAGAGACCCAGTACTTC.

The rearrangement uses TRBV2 and TRBJ2-7; 8 bases are a match to TRBD1. The germline V gene has CDR1 SNHLY and CDR2 FYNNEI. V trimming: 6 bases; J trimming: 2 bases; junction bases outside the gene matches: 3. The CDR3 loop spans 13 amino acids. The CDR3 protein is CASSQGAAYEQYF. In DNA, the CDR3 is TGTGCCAGCAGCCAGGGGGCGGCCTACGAGCAGTACTTC.